This T cell receptor beta chain was found in a study of blood T cell repertoires in COVID-19 (TCRdb year 2020). In terms of the full investigation: Samples from collaborators originated in the United States, Italy and Spain and spanned both the acute and convalescent phases of COVID-19. The repertoires were released in a freely available public database meant as a resource for research on the immune response to SARS-CoV-2. The prospective study material was composed of cDNA or gDNA derived from T cells, B-cell-depleted T cells, or PBMCs. Nearly every sample came with metadata listing a de-identified subject ID, COVID-19 status, age in years and sex. Where HLA class I and class II types were available, the types were taken from metadata supplied by the sample provider, not from assay-based typing. Deeply sampled blood TCRbeta repertoires from subjects exposed to, actively infected with, or recovered from COVID-19 were included in the dataset. The samples were drawn from the first 160 participants of the ongoing ImmuneRACE study and from over 950 subjects provided by 6 global collaborators.

Participants in the prospective study were enrolled through a virtual design, were aged roughly 18 to 100 years, and lived in fewer than 30 United States geographic areas. In the prospective study, cohorts were assigned on the basis of participant-reported clinical history obtained from a screening survey and a study questionnaire. Recovered participants in ImmuneRACE Cohort 3 were defined as having two consecutive negative NP/OP PCR tests, clearance from a healthcare professional, or resolution of symptoms. Each participant in the prospective study had whole blood, serum and a nasopharyngeal or oropharyngeal swab collected by mobile phlebotomists. Participants in the prospective study had the option to provide additional blood draws and questionnaires over a 2-month period. Blood samples from the prospective study were shipped frozen or at room temperature prior to DNA extraction. The immunoSEQ Assay, a bias-controlled multiplex PCR, was used to amplify TCRbeta CDR3 regions from genomic DNA. The original pipeline was this. The number of nucleated cells in each sample was estimated from the amplification of reference gene primers within the assay. To quantify the absolute abundance of each unique TCRbeta CDR3 rearrangement, sequence reads were collapsed and filtered. Productive Simpson clonality was computed per sample as the square root of Simpson's diversity index over productive rearrangements. TCRdb carries this immuneACCESS record with in-frame sequences only. Its versions omit some clonotypes, under half of them owing to an unresolved V gene in the studies checked, with the rest unexplained. The DNA gave D and trimming, while V, J and clone size come from that table. The sample contains roughly 310,000 clones, about 92% of them found a single time. Approximately 2.5% of the sample is in the top ten clones.

With regard to this clone: Which antigen it targets is not known. The sample holds no much larger clone one base away, and base qualities are not on file.

From the cysteine up to the phenylalanine, the CDR3 has a length of 15 residues. Only CDR3 DNA is held: 45 bases, read in frame from base 1. The germline V gene (reference sequence) supplies CDR1 LNHNV and CDR2 YYDKDF. V and J are truncated by 6 bases and 7 bases respectively, leaving an intervening sequence of 20 bases. Overall results and qualifications from the work: The quantity of clinical and demographic metadata differed by source and by participant and was supplied without curation.

Rearrangement joined TRBV15 to TRBJ2-3; 7 matching bases give a weak D call of TRBD2. The TCR comes from a man in his fifties or sixties who had recovered from COVID-19. Sequenced material: PBMCs or T cells enriched from blood (not recorded which). Read as DNA, the sequence is TGTGCCACCAGTTTAAGTCCGGGGGGCACGAATACGCAGTATTTT. This yields the protein CATSLSPGGTNTQYF. Here the CDR3 is joined to the reference TRBV15 and TRBJ2-3 genes, and the full variable domain is: DAMVIQNPRYQVTQFGKPVTLSCSQTLNHNVMYWYQQKSSQAPKLLFHYYDKDFNNEADTPDNFQSRRPNTSFCFLDIRSPGLGDTAMYLCATSLSPGGTNTQYFGPGTRLTVL.